Each of the 20 T cell receptor beta chains below was sequenced from the same sample in a study of regulatory T cells in long-lasting Graves disease. According to the study, TCR beta libraries were built with iRepertoire HTBI primers and CDR3-region Arm-PCR. TCRdb ran MiXCR on the multiplex PCR reads and lists one entry per CDR3 protein. Of around 450,000 distinct CDR3 sequences listed, roughly 17% are singletons. Time point specified: newly diagnosed GD, antithyroid drugs for less than 3 months. Isolated PBMC RNA provided the starting material for the TCR library. The sample was also linked to a second study, of T cells in Graves' hyperthyroidism and ophthalmopathy.

Here the sequenced sample was peripheral blood mononuclear cells (PBMCs), taken at new diagnosis, from a patient treated with antithyroid drugs. The source of these receptors is a man in his forties with Graves disease.

The CDR3 region has the DNA TGCAGCGTCCCTCCCCCGGGACAGGGGGACACTGAAGCTTTCTTT. Translated, it gives CSVPPPGQGDTEAFF. The V gene is TRBV29-1, the J gene TRBJ1-1, with TRBD1 matching over 11 bases. The CDR3 has 15 residues. Trimming took 6 bases from V and 3 from J; bases not matched to a gene: 9. In germline, CDR1 is SQVTM, CDR2 ANQGSEA.

The rearrangement uses TRBV7-2 and TRBJ2-1, with a weak D call TRBD1 (5 bases). Trimming took 3 bases from V and 10 from J, leaving 10 bases between them. The CDR3 covers 12 residues. Germline CDR1 is SGHTA and CDR2 is FQGNSA. CDR3 sequence reads: CASSFDRFEQFF. CDR3 nucleotide sequence: TGTGCCAGCAGCTTTGACAGATTCGAGCAGTTCTTC.

This clonotype has a count of ten or more. The CDR3, as DNA: TGTGCCAGCAGCCGCGGGACAGTTGACAATCAGCCCCAGCATTTT. It yields the protein CASSRGTVDNQPQHF. V is TRBV3-1 and J is TRBJ1-5; 7 bases agree with TRBD1. Germline V CDR1 and CDR2: LGHDT, YNNKEL (reference sequence). The CDR3 contains 15 residues. With V trimmed by 4 bases and J by 3 bases, 6 bases remained unmatched. The full variable domain, in which reference TRBV3-1 and TRBJ1-5 provide the parts outside the CDR3, is DTAVSQTPKYLVTQMGNDKSIKCEQNLGHDTMYWYKQDSKKFLKIMFSYNNKELIINETVPNRFSPKSPDKAHLNLHINSLELGDSAVYFCASSRGTVDNQPQHFGDGTRLSIL.

This clonotype was seen a handful of times. The chain combines TRBV4-2 with TRBJ2-1, with D possibly matching TRBD2 (6 bases). The CDR3 runs to 16 residues. V lost 0 bases to trimming and J lost 7 bases, with 16 bases between them. CDR1 is LGHNA and CDR2 is YNFKEQ in the germline V gene. The CDR3 here is CASSQDAGSFSNEQFF. The CDR3 nucleotides are TGTGCCAGCAGCCAAGATGCCGGGAGTTTCTCAAATGAGCAGTTCTTC.

In its sample, this clonotype was seen a few times. The CDR3 spells CASSFIAGGASYEQYF. CDR3 coding DNA: TGTGCCAGCAGCTTTATAGCGGGGGGGGCTTCCTACGAGCAGTACTTC. The rearrangement uses TRBV11-2 and TRBJ2-7, with 11 nucleotides matching TRBD2. Per the germline V gene, CDR1 is SGHAT and CDR2 is FQNNGV. The CDR3 spans 16 residues. The V segment lost 3 bases and the J segment 1 base; nucleotides outside the gene matches: 5. Full variable domain (outside the CDR3, taken from reference TRBV11-2 and TRBJ2-7): EAGVAQSPRYKIIEKRQSVAFWCNPISGHATLYWYQQILGQGPKLLIQFQNNGVVDDSQLPKDRFSAERLKGVDSTLKIQPAKLEDSAVYLCASSFIAGGASYEQYFGPGTRLTVT.

This clonotype was counted many times. DNA for the CDR3: TGTGCCAGCAGTTACGCCCCGGGAGGGCCGGAGACCCAGTACTTC. The encoded protein is CASSYAPGGPETQYF. This chain links TRBV6-5 with TRBJ2-5, with 8 bases matching TRBD2. This CDR3 has 15 amino acids. Germline trimming cut 2 bases from V and 5 bases from J; bases unmatched to any gene: 7. Germline lookup yields CDR1 MNHEY and CDR2 SVGAGI.

This clonotype came up many times. This chain links TRBV11-3 with TRBJ2-1; D might be TRBD2 (5 bases). The CDR3 has 15 residues. With 5 bases removed from V and 2 bases from J, the gap between germline ends came to 13 bases. Germline V gene lookup returns CDR1 SGHNT and CDR2 YENEEA. The CDR3, as DNA: TGTGCCAGCAGCCTAGGATCTAGCCCCTACAATGAGCAGTTCTTC. Translated: CASSLGSSPYNEQFF.

V gene TRBV20-1 combines with J gene TRBJ1-2; 9 bases map to TRBD1. Germline CDR1 DFQATT, CDR2 SNEGSKA (reference sequence). The CDR3 has 14 amino acids. Trimming took 5 bases from V and 4 from J; bases not matched to a gene: 8. The DNA for the CDR3 is TGCAGTGCTCCGGGGGACAGGGTTTCCTATGGCTACACCTTC. Translation gives CSAPGDRVSYGYTF.

This clonotype occurred many times. Here the CDR3 reads CASSPSLDMYQETQYF. The CDR3 coding sequence is TGTGCCAGCAGTCCCTCCCTTGACATGTACCAAGAGACCCAGTACTTC. The genes are TRBV28 and TRBJ2-5; D not resolved. The CDR3 consists of 16 residues. With 5 bases removed from V and 0 bases from J, the gap between germline ends came to 16 bases. The germline V gene encodes CDR1 MDHEN and CDR2 SYDVKM.

The CDR3 protein is CASSLVTGHGYTF. The CDR3 DNA reads TGTGCCAGCAGTTTAGTGACAGGGCATGGCTACACCTTC. The chain is built from TRBV12-3 or TRBV12-4 and TRBJ1-2, with TRBD1 matching 7 bases. V gave up 1 base and J gave up 6 bases; unmatched junction bases: 2. The CDR3 length is 13 residues.

A remark on this clonotype: This may come from a read error, since a much larger clone is one base off. The chain joins TRBV30 to TRBJ2-3; no clear D. Germline CDR1 reads GTSNPN; CDR2 reads SVGIG (reference sequence). This CDR3 comprises 12 residues. V was shortened by 2 bases and J by 2 bases, with 5 bases between the two germline ends. This CDR3 is CAWSWDTDTQYF. The CDR3 bases are TGTGCCTGGAGTTGGGACACAGATACGCAGTATTTT.

A remark on this clonotype: A much larger clonotype is one base distant, so this may be a read error. The chain employs TRBV20-1 and TRBJ1-2, with TRBD1 matching 9 bases. The CDR3 is 13 residues long. CDR1 is DFQATT, CDR2 SNEGSKA, per germline (reference sequence). CDR3 region: CSDTGQGPSGYAF. CDR3 bases: TGCAGTGACACAGGACAGGGGCCATCGGGCTACGCCTTC.

With regard to this clonotype: The junction does not match germline at one end; this may be a read error. The chain joins TRBV28 to TRBJ2-1; no clear D gene. CDR3 length equals 9 residues. Per germline, CDR1 MDHEN and CDR2 SYDVKM. The CDR3 loop reads CASSPPDLF. CDR3 in DNA: TGTGCCAGCAGCCCACCGGACCTATTC.

This clonotype was seen ten or more times. V usage is TRBV20-1 and J usage is TRBJ2-1; 10 nucleotides match TRBD2. This CDR3 spans 16 amino acids. Germline CDR1 is DFQATT and CDR2 is SNEGSKA (reference sequence). With 5 bases clipped from V and 9 bases from J, the junction kept 16 bases outside the gene matches. In DNA, the CDR3 is TGCAGTGCTCATCTCATCCCCACTAGCGGGATCGGTGAGCAGTTCTTC. Its translation: CSAHLIPTSGIGEQFF.

This clonotype was observed many times. This rearrangement joins TRBV20-1 to TRBJ2-7; TRBD2 agrees at 14 bases. V shed 4 bases, J shed 6 bases, and the junction held 5 bases outside the gene matches. The CDR3 is 14 amino acids. The V gene's germline CDR1 is DFQATT and CDR2 SNEGSKA (reference sequence). The CDR3: CSAKRLAGGPEQYF. The CDR3 nucleotides are TGCAGTGCTAAGAGACTAGCGGGAGGGCCCGAGCAGTACTTC.

This clonotype appeared many times. The chain combines TRBV7-9 with TRBJ2-1, with D possibly being TRBD2 (5 bases). V was trimmed by 1 base and J by 4 bases, leaving 17 bases between them. The CDR3 is made up of 17 amino acids. Germline CDR1 is SEHNR and CDR2 is FQNEAQ (reference sequence). CDR3 bases: TGTGCCAGCAGCTTAGGGGTCGGAGGCTTAGGATACAATGAGCAGTTCTTC. Protein product: CASSLGVGGLGYNEQFF.

The chain carries TRBV5-1 and TRBJ2-1; D unclear. V was clipped by 2 bases and J by 3 bases, with 12 bases between them. There are 15 residues in the CDR3. CDR1 and CDR2 (germline): SGHRS, YFSETQ. The CDR3 loop reads CASSFSGPDYNEQFF. CDR3 coding DNA: TGCGCCAGCAGCTTTAGTGGGCCGGACTACAATGAGCAGTTCTTC.

This clonotype has a count of ten or more. The chain has TRBV20-1 and TRBJ2-4, with D perhaps TRBD1 (6 bases). The CDR3 consists of 13 residues. The germline V gene has CDR1 DFQATT and CDR2 SNEGSKA (reference sequence). The V end was cut by 5 bases, the J end by 0 bases, with 8 bases between. The CDR3 DNA follows: TGCAGTGCTGGACAGCTAGCCAAAAACATTCAGTACTTC. Protein product: CSAGQLAKNIQYF.

This clonotype was detected many times. The chain recombines TRBV29-1 with TRBJ2-7, with a tentative D call TRBD2 (8 bases). Germline V gene sequence: CDR1 SQVTM, CDR2 ANQGSEA. The CDR3 covers 15 residues. V gave up 1 base and J gave up 0 bases, with 13 bases separating them. The CDR3 bases are TGCAGCGTTGAAGGACAGGGACTAGTCTCCTACGAGCAGTACTTC. It is translated as CSVEGQGLVSYEQYF.

The chain's CDR3 is CASSYLGAESYNEQFF. CDR3 in DNA: TGCGCCAGCAGCTACCTCGGGGCCGAGTCGTACAATGAGCAGTTCTTC. The chain links TRBV5-1 to TRBJ2-1; D tentatively fits TRBD1 or TRBD2 (5 bases each). Germline loops: CDR1 SGHRS, CDR2 YFSETQ. V shed 3 bases and J shed 4 bases, with 17 bases lying between them. The CDR3 runs 16 residues.